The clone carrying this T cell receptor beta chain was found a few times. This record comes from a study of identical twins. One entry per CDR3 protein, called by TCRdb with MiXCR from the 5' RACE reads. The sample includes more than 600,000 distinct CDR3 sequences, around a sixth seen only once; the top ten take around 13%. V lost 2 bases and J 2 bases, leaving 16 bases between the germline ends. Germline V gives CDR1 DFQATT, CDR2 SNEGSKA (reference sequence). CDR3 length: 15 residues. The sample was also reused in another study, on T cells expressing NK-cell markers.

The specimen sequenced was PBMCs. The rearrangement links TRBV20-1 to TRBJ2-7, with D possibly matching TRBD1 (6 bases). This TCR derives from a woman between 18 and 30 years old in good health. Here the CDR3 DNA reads TGCAGTGCTAGACCCGGGGCAGGGGCTACCTACGAGCAGTACTTC. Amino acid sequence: CSARPGAGATYEQYF.